Listed below are T cell receptor beta chains from one sample, sequenced in a study of Graves' ophthalmopathy and Graves' hyperthyroidism. MiXCR, run by TCRdb on the multiplex PCR reads, gives a single entry per CDR3 protein. There are over a million distinct CDR3 sequences in the sample; 36% occur only once, and over 8.5% lies in the top ten. What was sequenced was peripheral blood or thyroid tissue (not recorded which). The receptors derive from an adult man with Graves' hyperthyroidism. CDR3s include the opening cysteine and the closing phenylalanine or tryptophan. Fields, in order: D gene, CDR3 length, clone size, J gene, V gene, CDR3 DNA, CDR3 protein. D genes are given only for firm matches. Only part of the rows carry a size: once, few, many, or a class if the clone is expanded.

-	13	few	TRBJ2-7	TRBV7-2	TGTGCCAGCAGCATCGGGGCCGGCTACGAGCAGTACTTC	CASSIGAGYEQYF
-	12	-	TRBJ1-2	TRBV2	TGTGCCAGCTTAGGAGGAGGGGTCGGCTACACCTTC	CASLGGGVGYTF
-	16	-	TRBJ1-2	TRBV29-1	TGCAGCGTTGAATCGGACAGCGGGGAACCTTACTATGGCTACACCTTC	CSVESDSGEPYYGYTF
-	14	many	TRBJ2-7	TRBV7-2	TGTGCCAGCAGCTTAGTACTCGGCTCCTACGAGCAGTACTTC	CASSLVLGSYEQYF
-	16	-	TRBJ1-6	TRBV25-1	TGTGCCAGCAGTGATCCTAGCGGGAGCTTAGGCTCACCCCTCCACTTT	CASSDPSGSLGSPLHF
-	17	-	TRBJ2-7	TRBV5-4	TGTGCCAGCAGCTTGCTCCAGTCGGCAGGGAGATCCTACGAGCAGTACTTC	CASSLLQSAGRSYEQYF
-	14	few	TRBJ1-1	TRBV6-6	TGTGCCAGCAGTTACTTACTATTGCCAGATGAAGCTTTCTTT	CASSYLLLPDEAFF
-	8	-	TRBJ1-1	TRBV29-1	TGCAGCGTCCCGGAAGCTTTCTTT	CSVPEAFF
-	18	-	TRBJ2-2	TRBV7-2	TGTGCCAGCAGCCCGCCACCCTCGGGCCGGCCGAACACCGGGGAGCTGTTTTTT	CASSPPPSGRPNTGELFF
TRBD1	15	many	TRBJ1-1	TRBV24-1	TGTGCCACCAGTACTAACAATAGGGACAGCGGTGAAGCTTTCTTT	CATSTNNRDSGEAFF
TRBD2	14	once	TRBJ2-5	TRBV14	TGTGCCAGCAGCGGTGCGGGAGGATGGCAGACCCAGTACTTC	CASSGAGGWQTQYF
-	13	-	TRBJ2-2	TRBV6-1	TGTGCCAGCAGCCCTAGCGCGTTCGGGGAGCTGTTTTTT	CASSPSAFGELFF
TRBD2	14	-	TRBJ2-7	TRBV7-8	TGTGCCAGCAGTAGGCTAGCGGGACCGGGAGAGCAGTACTTC	CASSRLAGPGEQYF
-	13	many	TRBJ1-1	TRBV7-8	TGTGCCAGCAGCGGGGGGACTGACACTGAAGCTTTCTTT	CASSGGTDTEAFF
-	16	-	TRBJ2-7	TRBV10-1	TGCGCCAGCAGTGAGTCTGCGGGTTCCCCGACCTACGAGCAGTACTTC	CASSESAGSPTYEQYF
TRBD1	13	few	TRBJ2-5	TRBV25-1	TGTGCCAGTCGACAGGGGTCGACAGAGACCCAGTACTTC	CASRQGSTETQYF
TRBD1	15	-	TRBJ1-6	TRBV24-1	TGTGCCATCAGTGATCCGACAGGGGCAGATTCACCCCTCCACTTT	CAISDPTGADSPLHF
TRBD2	18	many	TRBJ2-2	TRBV7-2	TGTGCCAGCAGCGCCAGGCTTCTAGCGGGACGCGGCACCGGGGAGCTGTTTTTT	CASSARLLAGRGTGELFF
-	15	many	TRBJ1-6	TRBV20-1	TGCAGTGCTAGCACAGGGAGAGGGGCCAATTCACCCCTCCACTTT	CSASTGRGANSPLHF
-	15	many	TRBJ2-7	TRBV4-1	TGCGCCAGCAGCCAACATATGGGGGACTCCTACGAGCAGTACTTC	CASSQHMGDSYEQYF
TRBD1	17	-	TRBJ1-2	TRBV12-3/TRBV12-4	TGTGCCAGCAGACAACCCGGGACAGCGATCTTAAACTATGGCTACACCTTC	CASRQPGTAILNYGYTF
-	16	-	TRBJ1-6	TRBV6-6	TGTGCCAGCAGTGGGCTCCTTGTTGGGGGAAATTCACCCCTCCACTTT	CASSGLLVGGNSPLHF
-	16	-	TRBJ1-5	TRBV5-1	TGCGCCAGCAGCTTGGGTGGGGAAAGCGGCAATCAGCCCCAGCATTTT	CASSLGGESGNQPQHF
-	14	many	TRBJ1-2	TRBV6-5	TGTGCCAGCAGTTACATTCGGGGTACCTATGGCTACACCTTC	CASSYIRGTYGYTF
-	14	many	TRBJ2-7	TRBV12-3/TRBV12-4	TGTGCCAGCAGTATCTTCGCTGACTCCTACGAGCAGTACTTC	CASSIFADSYEQYF
TRBD1	17	-	TRBJ2-2	TRBV12-3/TRBV12-4	TGTGCCAGCAGCCCTTCGATAGGGGGCCCGAACACCGGGGAGCTGTTTTTT	CASSPSIGGPNTGELFF
-	14	-	TRBJ1-4	TRBV5-1	TGCGCCAGCAGCACCCGCGGACAGCCCGAAAAACTGTTTTTT	CASSTRGQPEKLFF
TRBD1	13	-	TRBJ1-4	TRBV15	TGTGCCACCAGCAGAGGGGACAGTGAAAAACTGTTTTTT	CATSRGDSEKLFF
TRBD1	16	few	TRBJ1-3	TRBV11-2	TGTGCCAGCAGCCGTGGCGACAGGGTGACCGGAAACACCATATATTTT	CASSRGDRVTGNTIYF
-	15	few	TRBJ2-2	TRBV7-2	TGTGCCAGCAGCCAGAAGACAGGGAACACCGGGGAGCTGTTTTTT	CASSQKTGNTGELFF
-	16	many	TRBJ1-2	TRBV19	TGTGCCAGTAAACCTTCTCGGTTGGGGGCGAGGTATGGCTACACCTTC	CASKPSRLGARYGYTF